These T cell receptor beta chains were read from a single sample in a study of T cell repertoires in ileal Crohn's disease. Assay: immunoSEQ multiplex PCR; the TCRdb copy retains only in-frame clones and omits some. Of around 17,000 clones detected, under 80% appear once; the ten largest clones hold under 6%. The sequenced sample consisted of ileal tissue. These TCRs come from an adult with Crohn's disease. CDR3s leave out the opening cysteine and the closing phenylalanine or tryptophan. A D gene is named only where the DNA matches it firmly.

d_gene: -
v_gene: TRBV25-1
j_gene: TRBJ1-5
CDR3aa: ASSTGTSGNQPQH

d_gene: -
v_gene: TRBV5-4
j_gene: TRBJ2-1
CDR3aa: ASSSGRDNEQF

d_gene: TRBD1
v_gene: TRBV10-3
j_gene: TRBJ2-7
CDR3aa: AISEDKNRDSYEQY

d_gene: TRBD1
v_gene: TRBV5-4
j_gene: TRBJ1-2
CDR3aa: ASSPGQGAHGYT

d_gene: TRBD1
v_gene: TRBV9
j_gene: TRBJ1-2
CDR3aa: ASSDSRGADRAGGYT

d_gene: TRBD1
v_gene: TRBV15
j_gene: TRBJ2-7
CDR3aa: ATSRGQGNSYEQY

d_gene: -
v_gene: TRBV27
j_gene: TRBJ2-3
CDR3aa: ASMRTLYTDTQY

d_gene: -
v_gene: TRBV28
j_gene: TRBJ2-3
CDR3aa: ASSPRTSYTDTQY

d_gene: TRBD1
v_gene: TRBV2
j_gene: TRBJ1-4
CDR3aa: ASRAEVTGGSL

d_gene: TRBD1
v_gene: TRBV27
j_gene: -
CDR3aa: ASSDRDRGWYEQY

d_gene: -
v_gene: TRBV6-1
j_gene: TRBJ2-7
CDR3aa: ASSQTGGYEQY

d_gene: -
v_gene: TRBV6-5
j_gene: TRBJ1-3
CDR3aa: ASSYRGSGGNTIY

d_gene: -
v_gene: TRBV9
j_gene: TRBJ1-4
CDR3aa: ASSVAPHNEKLF

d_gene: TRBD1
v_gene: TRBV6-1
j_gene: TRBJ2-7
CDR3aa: ASGAGGLGEQY

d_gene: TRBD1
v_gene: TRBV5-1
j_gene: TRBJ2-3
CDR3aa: ASSLAGTGATDTQY

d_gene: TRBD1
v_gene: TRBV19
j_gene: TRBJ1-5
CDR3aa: ASSIGGTGGSQPQH

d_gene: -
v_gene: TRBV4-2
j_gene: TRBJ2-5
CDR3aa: ASSRSGTRGGETQY

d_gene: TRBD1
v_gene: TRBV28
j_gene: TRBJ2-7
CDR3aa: ASTTDGWTGAYEQY

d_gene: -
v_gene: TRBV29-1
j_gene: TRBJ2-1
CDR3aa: SVVGDRYYNEQF

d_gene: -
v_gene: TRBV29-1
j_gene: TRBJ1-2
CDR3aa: SVAMGLGYGYT

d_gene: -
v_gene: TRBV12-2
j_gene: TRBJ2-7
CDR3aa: ASRLEASGSYEQY

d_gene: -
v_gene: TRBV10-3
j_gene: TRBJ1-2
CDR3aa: AISESARNYGYT

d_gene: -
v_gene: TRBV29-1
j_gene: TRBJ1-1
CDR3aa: SVDRGNTEAF

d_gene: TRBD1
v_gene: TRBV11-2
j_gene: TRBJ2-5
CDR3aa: ASTPVRGRETQY

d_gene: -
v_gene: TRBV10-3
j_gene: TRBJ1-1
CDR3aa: ATLRSMNTEAF

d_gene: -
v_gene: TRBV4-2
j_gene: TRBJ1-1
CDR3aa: ASSHLALGGVNTEAF

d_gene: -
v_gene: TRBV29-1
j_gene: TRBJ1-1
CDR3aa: SATHRTEAF

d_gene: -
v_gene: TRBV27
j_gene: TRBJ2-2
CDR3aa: ASKRREYGELF